These 4 T cell receptor beta chains originate from one sample sequenced in a study of shared clonotypes between healthy human individuals. Produced via immunoSEQ multiplex PCR; TCRdb's table is partial and in-frame only. Of roughly 1,600,000 clones in the sample, about 98.5% were seen once. The sequenced sample was naive CD4+ T cells sorted from blood. Subset noted: CD45RA+ positively selected. The receptors derive from a man younger than 40 in good health.

V gene TRBV5-6 combines with J gene TRBJ2-1; perhaps TRBD1 as D (7 bases). There are 15 residues in the CDR3. Per germline, CDR1 SGHDT and CDR2 YYEEEE. Trimming removed 5 bases from V and 8 bases from J, with 20 bases in between. This CDR3 reads CASRARGAQFDEQFF. The CDR3 DNA follows: TGTGCCAGCAGGGCCAGGGGGGCCCAATTCGATGAGCAGTTCTTC.

The chain uses TRBV6-1 and TRBJ1-2; D not resolved. Trimming removed 4 bases at V and 2 bases at J, with 11 bases between. The germline V gene encodes CDR1 MNHNS and CDR2 SASEGT. The CDR3 has 14 residues. CDR3 nucleotides: TGTGCCAGCAGTGTTCGTCAGAGAAACTATGGCTACACCTTC. Residues: CASSVRQRNYGYTF.

This clone was recorded once. CDR3 bases: TGTGCCAGCAGCGCCGGACAGGGATACACAGATACGCAGTATTTT. It encodes CASSAGQGYTDTQYF. This chain joins TRBV5-6 and TRBJ2-3; 8 bases fit TRBD1. The CDR3 runs 15 residues. Unmatched junction bases numbered 6, after V lost 4 bases and J lost 2 bases. Per germline, CDR1 SGHDT and CDR2 YYEEEE.

Only one count was recorded for this clone. CDR3 sequence reads: CSVATSGLGYEQYF. The CDR3 DNA sequence: TGCAGCGTTGCGACTAGCGGACTTGGGTACGAGCAGTACTTC. The rearrangement links TRBV29-1 to TRBJ2-7, with 9 bases fitting TRBD2. CDR3 length: 14 amino acids. V dropped 4 bases and J dropped 4; count of bases not matched to a gene: 8. CDR1 SQVTM and CDR2 ANQGSEA come from the germline V gene.